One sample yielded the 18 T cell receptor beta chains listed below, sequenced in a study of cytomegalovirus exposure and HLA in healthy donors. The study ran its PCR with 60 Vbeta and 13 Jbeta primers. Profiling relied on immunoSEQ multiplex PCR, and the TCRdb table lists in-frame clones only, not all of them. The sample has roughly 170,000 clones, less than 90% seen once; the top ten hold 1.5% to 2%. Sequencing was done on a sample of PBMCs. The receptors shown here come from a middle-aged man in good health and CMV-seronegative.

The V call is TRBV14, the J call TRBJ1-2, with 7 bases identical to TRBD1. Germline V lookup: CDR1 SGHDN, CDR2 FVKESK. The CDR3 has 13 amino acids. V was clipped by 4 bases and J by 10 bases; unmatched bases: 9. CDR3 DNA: TGTGCCAGCAGCCCCAGGGGGGTCGGTCACTACACCTTC. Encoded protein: CASSPRGVGHYTF.

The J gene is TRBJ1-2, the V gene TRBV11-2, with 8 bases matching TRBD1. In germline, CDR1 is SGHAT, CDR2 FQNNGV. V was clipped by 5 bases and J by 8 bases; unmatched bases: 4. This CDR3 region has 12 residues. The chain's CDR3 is CASSRGQDGYTF. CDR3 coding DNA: TGTGCCAGCAGCCGGGGACAGGACGGCTACACCTTC.

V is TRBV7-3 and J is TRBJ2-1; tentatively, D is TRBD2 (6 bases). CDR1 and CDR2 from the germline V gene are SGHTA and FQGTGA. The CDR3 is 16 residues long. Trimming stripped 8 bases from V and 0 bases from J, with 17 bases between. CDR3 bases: TGTGCCAGCGGGGGGACTTTTCTAAGCTCCTACAATGAGCAGTTCTTC. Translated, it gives CASGGTFLSSYNEQFF.

CDR3 sequence reads: CASSHTGWTGYTF. The CDR3, as DNA: TGTGCCAGCAGCCACACAGGTTGGACTGGCTACACCTTC. The chain is built from TRBV28 and TRBJ1-2, with D possibly being TRBD1 (5 bases). This CDR3 comprises 13 residues. Trimming removed 6 bases from V and 7 bases from J, with 15 bases in between. CDR1 and CDR2 (germline): MDHEN, SYDVKM.

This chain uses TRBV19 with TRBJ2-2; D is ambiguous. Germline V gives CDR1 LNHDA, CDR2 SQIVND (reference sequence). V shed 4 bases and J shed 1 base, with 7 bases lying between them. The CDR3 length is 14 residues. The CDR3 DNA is TGTGCCAGTAGTAGAGATCTGAACACCGGGGAGCTGTTTTTT. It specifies CASSRDLNTGELFF. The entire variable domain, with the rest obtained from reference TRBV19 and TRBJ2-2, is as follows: DGGITQSPKYLFRKEGQNVTLSCEQNLNHDAMYWYRQDPGQGLRLIYYSQIVNDFQKGDIAEGYSVSREKKESFPLTVTSAQKNPTAFYLCASSRDLNTGELFFGEGSRLTVL.

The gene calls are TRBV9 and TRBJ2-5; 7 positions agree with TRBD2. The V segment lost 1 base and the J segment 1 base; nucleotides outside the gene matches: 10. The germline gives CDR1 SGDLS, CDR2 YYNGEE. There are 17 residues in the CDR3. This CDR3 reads CASSVRPGGFLQETQYF. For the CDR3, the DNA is TGTGCCAGCAGCGTACGTCCCGGGGGGTTCCTCCAAGAGACCCAGTACTTC.

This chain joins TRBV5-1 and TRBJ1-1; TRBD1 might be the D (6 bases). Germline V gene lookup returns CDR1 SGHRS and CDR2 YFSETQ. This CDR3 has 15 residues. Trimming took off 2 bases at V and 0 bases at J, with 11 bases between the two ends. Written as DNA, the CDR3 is TGCGCCAGCAGCTTACAACAGGGACTGAACACTGAAGCTTTCTTT. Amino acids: CASSLQQGLNTEAFF.

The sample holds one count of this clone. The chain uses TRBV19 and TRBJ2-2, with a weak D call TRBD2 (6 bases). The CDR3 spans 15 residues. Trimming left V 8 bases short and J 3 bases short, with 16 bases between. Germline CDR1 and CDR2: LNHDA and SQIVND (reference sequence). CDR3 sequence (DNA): TGTGCCAGTTGGGGTGGTAGCGGTCACACCGGGGAGCTGTTTTTT. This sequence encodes CASWGGSGHTGELFF.

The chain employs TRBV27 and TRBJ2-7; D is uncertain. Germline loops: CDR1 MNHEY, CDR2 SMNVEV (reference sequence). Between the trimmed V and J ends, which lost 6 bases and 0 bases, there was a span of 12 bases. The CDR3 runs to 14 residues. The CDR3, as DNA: TGTGCCAGCAGCCCCGAGGCTGGCTCCTACGAGCAGTACTTC. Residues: CASSPEAGSYEQYF.

Here the CDR3 DNA reads TGTGCCAGCAGTTCTGCCGGGACAGGGACCCACAATGAGCAGTTCTTC. Translated, it gives CASSSAGTGTHNEQFF. V and J are TRBV28 and TRBJ2-1; 9 nucleotides agree with TRBD1. The CDR3 covers 16 residues. The ends lost 4 bases at V and 5 bases at J; junction bases unmatched: 9. The germline gives CDR1 MDHEN, CDR2 SYDVKM.

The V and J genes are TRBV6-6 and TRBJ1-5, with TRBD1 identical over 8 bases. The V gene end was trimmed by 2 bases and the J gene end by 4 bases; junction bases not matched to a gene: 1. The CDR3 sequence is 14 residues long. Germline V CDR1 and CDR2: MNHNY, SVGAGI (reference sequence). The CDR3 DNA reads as TGTGCCAGCAGTTACGGGACAGGTAATCAGCCCCAGCATTTT. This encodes CASSYGTGNQPQHF.

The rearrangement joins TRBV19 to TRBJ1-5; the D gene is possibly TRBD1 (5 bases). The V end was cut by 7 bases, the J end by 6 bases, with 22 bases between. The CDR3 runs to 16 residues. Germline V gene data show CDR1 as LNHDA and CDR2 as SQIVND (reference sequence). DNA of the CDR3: TGTGCCAGTACCCCGCCGCGGCAGGGAATCGGTCAGCCCCAGCATTTT. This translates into CASTPPRQGIGQPQHF.

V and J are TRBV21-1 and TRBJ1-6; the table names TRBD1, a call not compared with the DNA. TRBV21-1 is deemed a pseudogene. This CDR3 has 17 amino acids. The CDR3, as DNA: TGTGCCAGCCGCGGACGGGGCTGCGACAGGCGTAATTCACCCCTCCACTTT. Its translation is CASRGRGCDRRNSPLHF.

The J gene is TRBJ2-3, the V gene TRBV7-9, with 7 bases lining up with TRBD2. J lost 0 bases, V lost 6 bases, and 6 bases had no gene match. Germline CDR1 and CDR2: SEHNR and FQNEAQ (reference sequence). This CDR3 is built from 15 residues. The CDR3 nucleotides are TGTGCCAGCAGGCTAGCGGAGCATAGCACAGATACGCAGTATTTT. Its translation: CASRLAEHSTDTQYF.

In DNA, the CDR3 is TGTGCCAGCGGCCGGGACAATCAGCCCCAGCATTTT. Amino acids: CASGRDNQPQHF. The chain uses TRBV6-1 and TRBJ1-5, with unresolved D. Per the germline V gene, CDR1 is MNHNS and CDR2 is SASEGT. The V gene lost 8 bases and the J gene lost 3 bases, with 8 bases spanning the gap. CDR3 length equals 12 residues.

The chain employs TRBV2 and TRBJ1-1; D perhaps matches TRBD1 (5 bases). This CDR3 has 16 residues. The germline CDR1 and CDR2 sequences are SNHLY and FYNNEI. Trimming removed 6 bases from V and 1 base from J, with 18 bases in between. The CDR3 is CASRWRVGRANTEAFF. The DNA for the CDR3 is TGTGCCAGCAGATGGAGGGTCGGCAGGGCGAACACTGAAGCTTTCTTT.

CDR3 DNA sequence: TGCGCCAGCAGCCCAACTAAGGGACTAGCGGGAGAAGAGACCCAGTACTTC. Its protein is CASSPTKGLAGEETQYF. V usage is TRBV5-1 and J usage is TRBJ2-5, with 14 bases matching TRBD2. The CDR3 has 17 amino acids. Trimming removed 4 bases from V and 3 bases from J; junction bases left unmatched: 8. Germline loops: CDR1 SGHRS, CDR2 YFSETQ.

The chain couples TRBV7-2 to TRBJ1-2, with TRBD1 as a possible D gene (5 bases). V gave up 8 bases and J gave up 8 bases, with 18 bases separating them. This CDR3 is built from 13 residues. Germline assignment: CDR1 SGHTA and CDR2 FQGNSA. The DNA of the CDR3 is TGTGCCAGCCGGGGGGGTGGCTCGTCCGGCTACACCTTC. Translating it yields CASRGGGSSGYTF.